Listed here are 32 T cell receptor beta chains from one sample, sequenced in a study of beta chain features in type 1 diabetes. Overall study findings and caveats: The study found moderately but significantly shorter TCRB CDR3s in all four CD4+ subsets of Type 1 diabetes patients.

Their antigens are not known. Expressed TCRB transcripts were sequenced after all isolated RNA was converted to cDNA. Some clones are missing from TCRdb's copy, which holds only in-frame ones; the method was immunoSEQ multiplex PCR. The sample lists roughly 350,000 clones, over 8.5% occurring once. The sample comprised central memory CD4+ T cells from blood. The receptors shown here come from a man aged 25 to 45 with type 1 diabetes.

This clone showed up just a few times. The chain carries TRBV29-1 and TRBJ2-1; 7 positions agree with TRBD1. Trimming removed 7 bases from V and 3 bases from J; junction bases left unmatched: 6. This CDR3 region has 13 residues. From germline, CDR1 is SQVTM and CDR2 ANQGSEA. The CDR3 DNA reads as TGCAGCGCAAGGACAGGCCACTACAATGAGCAGTTCTTC. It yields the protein CSARTGHYNEQFF.

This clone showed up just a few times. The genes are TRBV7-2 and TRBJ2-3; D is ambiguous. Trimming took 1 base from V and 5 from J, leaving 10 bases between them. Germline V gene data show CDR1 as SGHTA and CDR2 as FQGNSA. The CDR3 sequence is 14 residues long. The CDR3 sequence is CASSLGWAEDTQYF. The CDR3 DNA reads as TGTGCCAGCAGCTTAGGGTGGGCAGAAGATACGCAGTATTTT.

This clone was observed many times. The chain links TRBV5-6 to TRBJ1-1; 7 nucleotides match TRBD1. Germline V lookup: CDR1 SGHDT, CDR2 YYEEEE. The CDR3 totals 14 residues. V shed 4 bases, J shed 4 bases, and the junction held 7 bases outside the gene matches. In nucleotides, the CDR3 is TGTGCCAGCAGCGCGGAACAGGGGAGCACTGAAGCTTTCTTT. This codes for CASSAEQGSTEAFF.

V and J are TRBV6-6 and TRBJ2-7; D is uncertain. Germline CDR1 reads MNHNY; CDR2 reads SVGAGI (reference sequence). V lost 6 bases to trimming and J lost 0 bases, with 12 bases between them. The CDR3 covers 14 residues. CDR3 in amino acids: CASRQAKSSYEQYF. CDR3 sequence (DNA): TGTGCCAGCAGGCAGGCGAAGAGCTCCTACGAGCAGTACTTC.

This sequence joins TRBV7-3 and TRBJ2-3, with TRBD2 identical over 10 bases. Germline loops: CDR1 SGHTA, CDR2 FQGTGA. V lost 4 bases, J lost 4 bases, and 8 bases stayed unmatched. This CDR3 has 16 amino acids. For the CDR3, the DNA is TGTGCCAGCAGCTCGCCGCTAGCGGGAGCTTCAGATACGCAGTATTTT. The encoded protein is CASSSPLAGASDTQYF.

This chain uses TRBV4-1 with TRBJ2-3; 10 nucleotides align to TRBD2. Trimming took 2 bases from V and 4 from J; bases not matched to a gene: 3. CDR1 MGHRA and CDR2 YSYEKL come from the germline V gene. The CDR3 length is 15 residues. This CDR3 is CASSQMGLAPDTQYF. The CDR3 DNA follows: TGCGCCAGCAGCCAAATGGGACTAGCGCCAGATACGCAGTATTTT.

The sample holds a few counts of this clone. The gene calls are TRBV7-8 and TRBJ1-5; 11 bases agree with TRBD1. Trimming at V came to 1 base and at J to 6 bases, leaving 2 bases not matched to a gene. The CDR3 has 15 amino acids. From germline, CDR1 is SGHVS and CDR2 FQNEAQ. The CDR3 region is CASSLGGTGGQPQHF. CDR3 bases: TGTGCCAGCAGCTTAGGGGGGACAGGGGGTCAGCCCCAGCATTTT.

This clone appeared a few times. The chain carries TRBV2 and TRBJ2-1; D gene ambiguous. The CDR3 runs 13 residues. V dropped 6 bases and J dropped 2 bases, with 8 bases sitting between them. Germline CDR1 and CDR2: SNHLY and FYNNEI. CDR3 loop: CASRANPYNEQFF. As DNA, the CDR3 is TGTGCCAGCAGAGCAAACCCCTACAATGAGCAGTTCTTC.

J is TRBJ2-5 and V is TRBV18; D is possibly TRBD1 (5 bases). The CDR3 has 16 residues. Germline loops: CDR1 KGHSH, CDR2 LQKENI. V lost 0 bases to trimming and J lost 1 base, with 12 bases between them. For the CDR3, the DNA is TGTGCCAGCTCACCACCAGGGGTGGCTTCCCAAGAGACCCAGTACTTC. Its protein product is CASSPPGVASQETQYF.

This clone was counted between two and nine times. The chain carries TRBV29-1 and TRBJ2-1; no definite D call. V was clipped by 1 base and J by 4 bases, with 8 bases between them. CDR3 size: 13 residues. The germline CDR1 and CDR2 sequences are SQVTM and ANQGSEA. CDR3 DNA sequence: TGCAGCGTTGAAGCGGACCCTTACAATGAGCAGTTCTTC. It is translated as CSVEADPYNEQFF.

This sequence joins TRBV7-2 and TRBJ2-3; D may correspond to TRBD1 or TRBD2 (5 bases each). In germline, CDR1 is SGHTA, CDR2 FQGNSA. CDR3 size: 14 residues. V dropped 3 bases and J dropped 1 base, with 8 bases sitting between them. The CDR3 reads CASSLRGGTDTQYF. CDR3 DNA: TGTGCCAGCAGCTTGCGAGGGGGCACAGATACGCAGTATTTT.

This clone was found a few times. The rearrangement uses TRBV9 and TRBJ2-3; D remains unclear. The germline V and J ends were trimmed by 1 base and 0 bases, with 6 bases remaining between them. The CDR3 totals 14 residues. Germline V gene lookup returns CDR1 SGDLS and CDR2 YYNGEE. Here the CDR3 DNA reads TGTGCCAGCAGCGTACACGTCAGCACAGATACGCAGTATTTT. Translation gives CASSVHVSTDTQYF.

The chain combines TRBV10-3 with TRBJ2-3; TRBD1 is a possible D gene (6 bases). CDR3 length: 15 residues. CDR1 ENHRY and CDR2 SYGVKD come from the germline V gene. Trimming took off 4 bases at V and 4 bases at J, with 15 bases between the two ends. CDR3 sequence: CAISGDRSLADTQYF. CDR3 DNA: TGTGCCATCAGTGGAGACAGGTCCTTAGCAGATACGCAGTATTTT.

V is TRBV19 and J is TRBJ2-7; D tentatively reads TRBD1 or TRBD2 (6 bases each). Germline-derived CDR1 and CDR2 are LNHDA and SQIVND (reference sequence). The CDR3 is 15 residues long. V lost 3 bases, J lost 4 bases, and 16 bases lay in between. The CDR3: CASSIPGGGIYEQYF. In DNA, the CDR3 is TGTGCCAGTAGTATCCCCGGAGGGGGGATATACGAGCAGTACTTC. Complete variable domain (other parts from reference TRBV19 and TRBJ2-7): DGGITQSPKYLFRKEGQNVTLSCEQNLNHDAMYWYRQDPGQGLRLIYYSQIVNDFQKGDIAEGYSVSREKKESFPLTVTSAQKNPTAFYLCASSIPGGGIYEQYFGPGTRLTVT.

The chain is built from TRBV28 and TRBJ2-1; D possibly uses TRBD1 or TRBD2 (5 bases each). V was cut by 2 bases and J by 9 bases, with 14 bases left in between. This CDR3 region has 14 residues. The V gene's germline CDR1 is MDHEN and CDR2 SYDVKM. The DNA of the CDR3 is TGTGCCAGCAGTTTAACACAGGTCCGGGGTGAGCAGTTCTTC. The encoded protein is CASSLTQVRGEQFF.

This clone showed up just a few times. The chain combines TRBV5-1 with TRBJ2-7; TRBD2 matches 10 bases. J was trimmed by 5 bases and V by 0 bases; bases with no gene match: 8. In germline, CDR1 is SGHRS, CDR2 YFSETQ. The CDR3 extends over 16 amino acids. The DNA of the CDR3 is TGCGCCAGCAGCTTGGGTTGGGCTAGCGGGAGCAACGAGCAGTACTTC. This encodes CASSLGWASGSNEQYF.

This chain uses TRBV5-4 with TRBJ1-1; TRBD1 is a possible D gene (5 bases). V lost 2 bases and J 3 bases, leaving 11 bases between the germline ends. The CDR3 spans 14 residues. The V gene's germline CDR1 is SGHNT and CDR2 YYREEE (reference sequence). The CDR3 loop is CASSLPGRDTEAFF. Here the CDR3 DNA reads TGTGCCAGCAGCTTACCGGGGCGTGACACTGAAGCTTTCTTT. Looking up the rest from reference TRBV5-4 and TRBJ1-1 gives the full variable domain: ETGVTQSPTHLIKTRGQQVTLRCSSQSGHNTVSWYQQALGQGPQFIFQYYREEENGRGNFPPRFSGLQFPNYSSELNVNALELDDSALYLCASSLPGRDTEAFFGQGTRLTVV.

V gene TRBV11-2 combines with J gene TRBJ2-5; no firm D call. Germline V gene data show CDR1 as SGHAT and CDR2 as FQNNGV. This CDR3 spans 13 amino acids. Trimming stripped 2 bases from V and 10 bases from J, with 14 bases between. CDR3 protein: CASSLNQAQVQYF. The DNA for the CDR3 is TGTGCCAGCAGCTTAAACCAGGCGCAGGTCCAGTACTTC.

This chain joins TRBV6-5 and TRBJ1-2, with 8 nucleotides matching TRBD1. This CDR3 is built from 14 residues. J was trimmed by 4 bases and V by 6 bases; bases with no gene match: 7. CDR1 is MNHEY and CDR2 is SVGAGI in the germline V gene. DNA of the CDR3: TGTGCCAGCAGCCGGACAGGGTTTGGCTATGGCTACACCTTC. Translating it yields CASSRTGFGYGYTF.

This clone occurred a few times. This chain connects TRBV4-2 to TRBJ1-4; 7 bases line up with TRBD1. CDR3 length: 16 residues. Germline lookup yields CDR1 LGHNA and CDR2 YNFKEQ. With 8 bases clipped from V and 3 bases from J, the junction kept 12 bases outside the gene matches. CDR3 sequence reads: CASSRQGSSPNEKLFF. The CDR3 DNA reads TGTGCCAGCTCTAGACAGGGTTCGTCCCCTAATGAAAAACTGTTTTTT.

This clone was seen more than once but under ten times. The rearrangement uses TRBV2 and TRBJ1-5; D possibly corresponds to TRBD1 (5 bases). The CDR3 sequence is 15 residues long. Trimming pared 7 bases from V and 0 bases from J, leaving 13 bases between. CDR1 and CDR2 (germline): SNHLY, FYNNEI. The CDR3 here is CASTRLDNSNQPQHF. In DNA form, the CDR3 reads TGTGCCAGCACTCGGTTGGACAATAGCAATCAGCCCCAGCATTTT.

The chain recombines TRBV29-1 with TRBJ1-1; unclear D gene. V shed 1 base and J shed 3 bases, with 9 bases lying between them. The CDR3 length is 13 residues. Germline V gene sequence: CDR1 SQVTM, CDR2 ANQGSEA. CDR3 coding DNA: TGCAGCGTTGAAGGGGGAACGGACACTGAAGCTTTCTTT. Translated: CSVEGGTDTEAFF.

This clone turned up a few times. The CDR3 is CASSLQVNNLAYNEQFF. The CDR3 DNA is TGTGCCAGCAGCTTACAGGTCAATAACCTAGCCTACAATGAGCAGTTCTTC. This chain joins TRBV7-2 and TRBJ2-1; D is undetermined. The germline V and J ends were trimmed by 2 bases and 2 bases, with 16 bases remaining between them. Germline V CDR1 and CDR2: SGHTA, FQGNSA. The CDR3 runs 17 residues.

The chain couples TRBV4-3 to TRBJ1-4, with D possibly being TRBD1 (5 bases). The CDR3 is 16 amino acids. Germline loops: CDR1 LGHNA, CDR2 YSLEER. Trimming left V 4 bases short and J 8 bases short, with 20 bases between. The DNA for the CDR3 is TGCGCCAGCAGCCCAAGGGGTGATGCAGGGAACGAAAAACTGTTTTTT. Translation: CASSPRGDAGNEKLFF.

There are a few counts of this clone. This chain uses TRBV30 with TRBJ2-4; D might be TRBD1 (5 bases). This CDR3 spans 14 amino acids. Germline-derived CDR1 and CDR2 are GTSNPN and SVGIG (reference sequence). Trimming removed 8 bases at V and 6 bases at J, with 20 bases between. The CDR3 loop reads CASSRRQSINIQYF. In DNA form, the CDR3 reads TGTGCCAGTAGTCGAAGACAGTCGATAAACATTCAGTACTTC.

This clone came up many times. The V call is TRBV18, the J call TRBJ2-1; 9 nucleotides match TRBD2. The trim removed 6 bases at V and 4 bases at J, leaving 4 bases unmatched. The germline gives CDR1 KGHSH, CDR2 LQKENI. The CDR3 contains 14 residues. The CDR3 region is CASSETSGYNEQFF. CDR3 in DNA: TGTGCCAGCTCTGAGACTAGCGGATACAATGAGCAGTTCTTC.

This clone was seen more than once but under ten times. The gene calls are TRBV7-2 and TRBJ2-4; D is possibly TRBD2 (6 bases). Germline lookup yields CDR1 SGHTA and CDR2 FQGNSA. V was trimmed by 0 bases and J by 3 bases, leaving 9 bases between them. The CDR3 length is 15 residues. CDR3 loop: CASSLARGYKNIQYF. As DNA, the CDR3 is TGTGCCAGCAGCTTAGCGCGGGGTTACAAAAACATTCAGTACTTC.

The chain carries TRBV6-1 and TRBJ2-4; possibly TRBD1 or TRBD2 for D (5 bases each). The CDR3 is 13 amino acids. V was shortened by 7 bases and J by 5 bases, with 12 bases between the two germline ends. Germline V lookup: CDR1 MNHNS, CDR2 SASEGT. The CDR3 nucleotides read TGTGCCAGCAAGCTTGAGGGGCAAAACATTCAGTACTTC. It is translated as CASKLEGQNIQYF.

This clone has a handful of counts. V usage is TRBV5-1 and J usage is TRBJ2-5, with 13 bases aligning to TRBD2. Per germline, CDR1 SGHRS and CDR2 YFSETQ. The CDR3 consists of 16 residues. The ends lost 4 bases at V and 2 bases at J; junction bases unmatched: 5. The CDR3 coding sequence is TGCGCCAGCAGCCCAGGGACTAGCGGGAAGCAAGAGACCCAGTACTTC. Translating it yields CASSPGTSGKQETQYF.

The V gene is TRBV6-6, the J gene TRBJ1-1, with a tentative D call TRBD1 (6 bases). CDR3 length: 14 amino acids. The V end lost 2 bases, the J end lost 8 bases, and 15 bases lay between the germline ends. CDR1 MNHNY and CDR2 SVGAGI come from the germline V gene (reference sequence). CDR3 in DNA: TGTGCCAGCAGTTACCGCCAGGACAGCCTCGAAGCTTTCTTT. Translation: CASSYRQDSLEAFF.

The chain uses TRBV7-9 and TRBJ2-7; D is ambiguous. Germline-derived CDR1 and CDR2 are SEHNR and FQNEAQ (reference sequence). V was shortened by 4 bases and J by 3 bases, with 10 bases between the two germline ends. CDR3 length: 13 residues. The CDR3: CASSSAHGYEQYF. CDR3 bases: TGTGCCAGCAGCTCTGCCCACGGCTACGAGCAGTACTTC. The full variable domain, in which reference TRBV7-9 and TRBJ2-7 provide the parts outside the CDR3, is DTGVSQNPRHKITKRGQNVTFRCDPISEHNRLYWYRQTLGQGPEFLTYFQNEAQLEKSRLLSDRFSAERPKGSFSTLEIQRTEQGDSAMYLCASSSAHGYEQYFGPGTRLTVT.

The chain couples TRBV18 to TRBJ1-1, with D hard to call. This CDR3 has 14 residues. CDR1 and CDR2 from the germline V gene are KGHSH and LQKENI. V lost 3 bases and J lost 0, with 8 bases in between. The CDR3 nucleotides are TGTGCCAGCTCACCTGCCGGCGTGAACACTGAAGCTTTCTTT. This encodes CASSPAGVNTEAFF. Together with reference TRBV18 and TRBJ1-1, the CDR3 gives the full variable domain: NAGVMQNPRHLVRRRGQEARLRCSPMKGHSHVYWYRQLPEEGLKFMVYLQKENIIDESGMPKERFSAEFPKEGPSILRIQQVVRGDSAAYFCASSPAGVNTEAFFGQGTRLTVV.